This T cell receptor beta chain is from a study of OX40 agonist ivuxolimab in advanced cancers. A remark on this clone: Its antigen is not known.

Sequencing used immunoSEQ multiplex PCR; TCRdb keeps in-frame clones, though not all of them. The sample comprises under 110,000 clones, 90% of which are singletons, and about 0.5% rests with the top ten. J lost 12 bases, V lost 6 bases, and 2 bases had no gene match. The length of the CDR3 is 11 residues. Per germline, CDR1 MDHEN and CDR2 SYDVKM. Enrollment shut out patients with autoimmune disease history or systemic immunosuppression. Broader study findings: Certain nonresponding patients likewise had low normalized T-cell clonal expansion.

The chain has TRBV28 and TRBJ1-6; 7 nucleotides agree with TRBD1. The input for sequencing was CD4+ or CD8+ T cells sorted from blood, taken in a trial of the OX40 agonist ivuxolimab. The clonotype comes from an adult with an advanced solid tumor such as melanoma, head and neck, liver or kidney cancer. The CDR3, as DNA: TGTGCCAGCAGCGACAGGGAACCCCTCCACTTT. Its protein is CASSDREPLHF.